Following are 20 T cell receptor beta chains from one sample sequenced in a study of blood T cell repertoires in COVID-19. The table came from immunoSEQ multiplex PCR; TCRdb's copy has only in-frame clones and leaves some out. This table holds about 170,000 clones, 85% to 90% found once. The sequencing input was peripheral blood. These receptors all stem from a man between 18 and 35 years old with active or convalescent COVID-19.

The rearrangement uses TRBV5-1 and TRBJ1-4; D is undetermined. Trimming pared 1 base from V and 6 bases from J, leaving 13 bases between. The CDR3 covers 15 residues. The germline V gene has CDR1 SGHRS and CDR2 YFSETQ. CDR3 in amino acids: CASSLFSGWDEKLFF. CDR3 in DNA: TGCGCCAGCAGCTTGTTTTCCGGGTGGGATGAAAAACTGTTTTTT. The whole variable domain, filled in from reference TRBV5-1 and TRBJ1-4, reads KAGVTQTPRYLIKTRGQQVTLSCSPISGHRSVSWYQQTPGQGLQFLFEYFSETQRNKGNFPGRFSGRQFSNSRSEMNVSTLELGDSALYLCASSLFSGWDEKLFFGSGTQLSVL.

This sequence joins TRBV4-3 and TRBJ2-7; D remains ambiguous. The CDR3 has 15 residues. Germline CDR1 reads LGHNA; CDR2 reads YSLEER. Trimming left V 1 base short and J 0 bases short, with 10 bases between. The CDR3 coding sequence is TGCGCCAGCAGCCAAGGGGTGCCGGGCTCCTACGAGCAGTACTTC. This sequence encodes CASSQGVPGSYEQYF.

This clone was observed once. The chain is built from TRBV7-8 and TRBJ2-7; perhaps TRBD1 as D (6 bases). Germline V lookup: CDR1 SGHVS, CDR2 FQNEAQ. The CDR3 consists of 20 residues. Trimming shortened V by 2 bases and J by 5 bases, and 31 bases separated the two germline ends. CDR3 amino acids: CASSLSMAGVYAPLVDEQYV. DNA for the CDR3: TGTGCCAGCAGCTTAAGTATGGCAGGGGTCTACGCTCCTTTAGTCGACGAGCAGTACGTC.

In nucleotides, the CDR3 is TGTGCCAGCACCCAAGGCCGGGATGAGCAGTTCTTC. The encoded protein is CASTQGRDEQFF. J is TRBJ2-1 and V is TRBV12-3 or TRBV12-4; D not certain. The V end was cut by 7 bases, the J end by 8 bases, with 12 bases between. The CDR3 has 12 residues.

Only one count was recorded for this clone. This chain connects TRBV18 to TRBJ1-2; TRBD1 matches 11 bases. Germline CDR1 KGHSH, CDR2 LQKENI. The V gene end was trimmed by 0 bases and the J gene end by 6 bases; junction bases not matched to a gene: 3. The CDR3 runs 15 residues. This CDR3 is CASSPPGQGEHGYTF. The CDR3 DNA is TGTGCCAGCTCACCACCGGGACAGGGGGAGCATGGCTACACCTTC.

The CDR3 sequence: CASSLVGGQPQHF. The CDR3 DNA follows: TGTGCCAGCAGCTTAGTGGGAGGGCAGCCCCAGCATTTT. The chain recombines TRBV7-8 with TRBJ1-5, with D unclear. The CDR3 loop spans 13 amino acids. Per the germline V gene, CDR1 is SGHVS and CDR2 is FQNEAQ. V lost 1 base to trimming and J lost 7 bases, with 8 bases between them.

This chain uses TRBV14 with TRBJ2-2, with 7 bases identical to TRBD2. CDR1 SGHDN and CDR2 FVKESK come from the germline V gene. J gave up 0 bases and V 4 bases, and 8 bases lay outside the gene matches. The CDR3 runs 17 residues. CDR3 nucleotides: TGTGCCAGCAGCCGCGGGGGTGGCGGGGCGAACACCGGGGAGCTGTTTTTT. It codes for CASSRGGGGANTGELFF. The full variable domain, completed using reference TRBV14 and TRBJ2-2, is EAGVTQFPSHSVIEKGQTVTLRCDPISGHDNLYWYRRVMGKEIKFLLHFVKESKQDESGMPNNRFLAERTGGTYSTLKVQPAELEDSGVYFCASSRGGGGANTGELFFGEGSRLTVL.

The J gene is TRBJ1-2, the V gene TRBV24-1; TRBD1 matches 7 bases. The CDR3 is 15 amino acids. The V segment lost 4 bases and the J segment 6 bases; nucleotides outside the gene matches: 10. CDR1 and CDR2 (germline): KGHDR, SFDVKD. The CDR3 reads CATSDTTGYVDGYTF. The DNA for the CDR3 is TGTGCCACCAGTGACACGACAGGGTACGTGGATGGCTACACCTTC.

CDR3 DNA: TGCGCCAGCAGCCAGGGGACAGGGAACACTGAAGCTTTCTTT. Translating gives CASSQGTGNTEAFF. V usage is TRBV5-1 and J usage is TRBJ1-1, with 8 nucleotides matching TRBD1. This CDR3 has 14 residues. CDR1 SGHRS and CDR2 YFSETQ come from the germline V gene. The V segment lost 4 bases and the J segment 1 base; nucleotides outside the gene matches: 3.

The rearrangement uses TRBV5-6 and TRBJ1-4; tentative D call: TRBD1 (6 bases). CDR3 length equals 15 residues. Germline V lookup: CDR1 SGHDT, CDR2 YYEEEE. The V end was cut by 0 bases, the J end by 6 bases, with 12 bases between. The CDR3, as DNA: TGTGCCAGCAGCTTGGGCCAGGGGTGGCATGAAAAACTGTTTTTT. This translates into CASSLGQGWHEKLFF. The whole variable domain, remainder taken from reference TRBV5-6 and TRBJ1-4, is DAGVTQSPTHLIKTRGQQVTLRCSPKSGHDTVSWYQQALGQGPQFIFQYYEEEERQRGNFPDRFSGHQFPNYSSELNVNALLLGDSALYLCASSLGQGWHEKLFFGSGTQLSVL.

The gene calls are TRBV6-2 or TRBV6-3 and TRBJ2-3; 9 bases match TRBD2. Germline values: CDR1 MNHEY, CDR2 SVGEGT. CDR3 size: 16 residues. Germline trimming cut 7 bases from V and 6 bases from J; bases unmatched to any gene: 14. The chain's CDR3 is CASNPDPGTSRDTQYF. The CDR3 nucleotides read TGTGCCAGCAACCCCGACCCCGGGACTAGCAGGGATACGCAGTATTTT.

The rearrangement uses TRBV10-3 and TRBJ1-2, with D tentatively TRBD1 (6 bases). Germline CDR1 reads ENHRY; CDR2 reads SYGVKD. V was trimmed by 5 bases and J by 2 bases, leaving 15 bases between them. The CDR3 sequence is 15 residues long. Here the CDR3 DNA reads TGTGCCATCAGTAGCCAGGGGACCTCAAACTATGGCTACACCTTC. It is translated as CAISSQGTSNYGYTF.

This clone was seen only once. V usage is TRBV27 and J usage is TRBJ2-1; TRBD1 might be the D (5 bases). Germline loops: CDR1 MNHEY, CDR2 SMNVEV (reference sequence). This CDR3 has 12 residues. Trimming left V 5 bases short and J 7 bases short, with 9 bases between. CDR3 DNA: TGTGCCAGCAGTCAGGGATTGAATGAGCAGTTCTTC. Protein product: CASSQGLNEQFF.

J is TRBJ2-5 and V is TRBV18, with D maybe TRBD1 (5 bases). The V gene lost 2 bases and the J gene lost 0 bases, with 19 bases spanning the gap. CDR1 and CDR2 (germline): KGHSH, LQKENI. The CDR3 is made up of 18 amino acids. The CDR3 loop reads CASSPETPKKGYQETQYF. CDR3 nucleotides: TGTGCCAGCTCACCAGAGACACCGAAGAAGGGGTACCAAGAGACCCAGTACTTC.

The J gene is TRBJ2-5, the V gene TRBV11-2; 13 bases fit TRBD2. The CDR3 runs 15 residues. The germline V gene encodes CDR1 SGHAT and CDR2 FQNNGV. J lost 5 bases, V lost 4 bases, and 4 bases had no gene match. The chain's CDR3 is CASSSGTSGMETQYF. For the CDR3, the DNA is TGTGCCAGCAGCTCCGGGACTAGCGGGATGGAGACCCAGTACTTC.

This clone was seen only once. This chain links TRBV11-3 with TRBJ1-2; D unclear. From germline, CDR1 is SGHNT and CDR2 YENEEA. CDR3 size: 13 residues. The V end lost 7 bases, the J end lost 8 bases, and 17 bases lay between the germline ends. The CDR3 spells CASTNSRLEGYTF. The CDR3, as DNA: TGTGCCAGCACCAATTCCCGGTTGGAGGGCTACACCTTC.

The rearrangement uses TRBV7-2 and TRBJ2-2; no definite D call. Per the germline V gene, CDR1 is SGHTA and CDR2 is FQGNSA. The V gene lost 6 bases and the J gene lost 7 bases, with 12 bases spanning the gap. This CDR3 comprises 13 residues. The CDR3 bases are TGTGCCAGCAGGGCTGCGGTTCACGGGGAGCTGTTTTTT. Amino acids: CASRAAVHGELFF.

This sequence joins TRBV18 and TRBJ1-2; D might be TRBD1 (6 bases). Germline V gene data show CDR1 as KGHSH and CDR2 as LQKENI. V lost 4 bases and J 8 bases, leaving 17 bases between the germline ends. The CDR3 has 14 residues. CDR3 in DNA: TGTGCCAGCTCACAAGATTTACAGGGTTTCGGCTACACCTTC. It yields the protein CASSQDLQGFGYTF. Based on the CDR3 plus reference TRBV18 and TRBJ1-2, the full variable domain is NAGVMQNPRHLVRRRGQEARLRCSPMKGHSHVYWYRQLPEEGLKFMVYLQKENIIDESGMPKERFSAEFPKEGPSILRIQQVVRGDSAAYFCASSQDLQGFGYTFGSGTRLTVV.

This clone was recorded only once. The rearrangement links TRBV5-1 to TRBJ1-1; no clear D. V was shortened by 0 bases and J by 0 bases, with 6 bases between the two germline ends. The CDR3 totals 14 residues. Germline CDR1 and CDR2: SGHRS and YFSETQ. In DNA, the CDR3 is TGCGCCAGCAGCTTGGGGTACATGAACACTGAAGCTTTCTTT. It translates to CASSLGYMNTEAFF. Full variable domain (missing parts from reference TRBV5-1 and TRBJ1-1): KAGVTQTPRYLIKTRGQQVTLSCSPISGHRSVSWYQQTPGQGLQFLFEYFSETQRNKGNFPGRFSGRQFSNSRSEMNVSTLELGDSALYLCASSLGYMNTEAFFGQGTRLTVV.

V is TRBV9 and J is TRBJ2-3, with 7 bases aligning to TRBD2. This CDR3 is 12 amino acids long. The germline V gene encodes CDR1 SGDLS and CDR2 YYNGEE. V lost 3 bases, J lost 11 bases, and 6 bases stayed unmatched. The CDR3 DNA sequence: TGTGCCAGCAGCGCTTATGGGAGGGAGCAGTATTTT. Protein sequence: CASSAYGREQYF.